Below are 3 T cell receptor beta chains sequenced from a single sample in a study of T cells in Graves' hyperthyroidism and ophthalmopathy. Template material for amplifying TCR beta CDR3 regions consisted of RNA transcripts. Using the HTBI primer set, a first-round RT-PCR was run on the TCR CDR3. A single record per CDR3 protein comes from TCRdb applying MiXCR to the multiplex PCR reads. The sample yields 700,000 to 950,000 distinct CDR3 sequences, 35% seen once. The source material was blood. These receptors were collected from a woman between 40 and 55 years old with Graves' hyperthyroidism.

This clonotype has more than one count but fewer than ten. This rearrangement joins TRBV6-5 to TRBJ1-3; D gene uncertain. From germline, CDR1 is MNHEY and CDR2 SVGAGI. The CDR3 is 14 residues long. The V end was cut by 6 bases, the J end by 6 bases, with 15 bases between. CDR3 DNA: TGTGCCAGCAGGGTTGAGGACGACGTAAACACCATATATTTT. Encoded protein: CASRVEDDVNTIYF.

The rearrangement uses TRBV6-5 and TRBJ2-7; TRBD1 might be the D (6 bases). The germline gives CDR1 MNHEY, CDR2 SVGAGI. Trimming took off 0 bases at V and 2 bases at J, with 8 bases between the two ends. The CDR3 runs to 14 residues. CDR3 sequence reads: CASSYSDRPYEQYF. The CDR3 DNA sequence: TGTGCCAGCAGTTACTCGGACAGACCCTACGAGCAGTACTTC.

This clonotype came up many times. The chain joins TRBV29-1 to TRBJ2-7; 11 bases agree with TRBD2. Germline V lookup: CDR1 SQVTM, CDR2 ANQGSEA. J lost 3 bases, V lost 5 bases, and 3 bases had no gene match. This CDR3 is 13 amino acids long. CDR3 amino acids: CSVQLAGGYEQYF. CDR3 nucleotide sequence: TGCAGCGTTCAGCTAGCGGGGGGCTACGAGCAGTACTTC.